This entry concerns a single TCR beta chain. The entry originates in a study of blood T cell repertoires in COVID-19. Study details: T cells, B-cell-depleted T cells, or PBMCs provided the cDNA or gDNA that served as material.

How the authors handled the data: Reference gene primers were amplified, and this amplification served to estimate nucleated cell counts. Libraries were prepared by immunoSEQ multiplex PCR; TCRdb keeps only in-frame clonotypes and omits some of them. Clone size and V and J calls were adopted from that table, with D and trimming inferred from the DNA. The sample holds around 93,000 clones, around 81% seen once. Germline V gives CDR1 MNHEY, CDR2 SVGEGT. CDR3 length: 15 amino acids. Trimming took off 0 bases at V and 8 bases at J, with 16 bases between the two ends. This chain joins TRBV6-2 or TRBV6-3 and TRBJ1-2, with unresolved D. This TCR derives from a man aged 60 to 69 with acute or convalescent COVID-19. Sequenced: peripheral blood. The CDR3 reads CASSYSTLRGGGYTF. The DNA of the CDR3 is TGTGCCAGCAGTTACTCGACCCTGCGAGGTGGAGGCTACACCTTC.